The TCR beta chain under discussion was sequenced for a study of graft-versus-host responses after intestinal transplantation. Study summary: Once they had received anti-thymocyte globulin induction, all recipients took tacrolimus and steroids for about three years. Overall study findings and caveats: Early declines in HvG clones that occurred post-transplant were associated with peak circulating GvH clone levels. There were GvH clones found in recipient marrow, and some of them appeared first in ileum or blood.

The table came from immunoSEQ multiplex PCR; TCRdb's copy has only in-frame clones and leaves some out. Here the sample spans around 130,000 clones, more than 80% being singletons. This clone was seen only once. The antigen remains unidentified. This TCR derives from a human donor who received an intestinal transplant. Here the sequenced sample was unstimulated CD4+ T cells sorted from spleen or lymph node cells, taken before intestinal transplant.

The CDR3, as DNA: TGTGCCATCAGCCCCGGGAGGAGCTCCTACAATGAGCAGTTCTTC. Protein: CAISPGRSSYNEQFF. J is TRBJ2-1 and V is TRBV10-3, with TRBD2 matching over 7 bases. V was pared by 6 bases and J by 0 bases, with 5 bases of the junction left unmatched. Germline CDR1 and CDR2: ENHRY and SYGVKD. The CDR3 runs 15 residues.